The 14 T cell receptor beta chains in this list originate from one sample, sequenced in a study of T cells in Graves' hyperthyroidism and ophthalmopathy. RNA transcripts yielded amplified TCR beta CDR3 regions. The TCR CDR3 was amplified in a first-round RT-PCR using the HTBI primer set. MiXCR, run by TCRdb on the multiplex PCR reads, gives a single entry per CDR3 protein. The table includes approximately 500,000 distinct CDR3 sequences, roughly 46% detected once. The sample was peripheral blood or thyroid tissue (not recorded which). These TCRs come from a woman between 18 and 30 years old with Graves' hyperthyroidism.

This chain uses TRBV2 with TRBJ2-7; TRBD1 aligns across 9 bases. The J call is in doubt because the DNA end fits TRBJ2-1 better. The CDR3 spans 12 residues. CDR1 SNHLY and CDR2 FYNNEI come from the germline V gene. The CDR3 region has the DNA TGTGCCAGCTCACAGGGGGCAAGTGAGCAGTTCTTC. Protein sequence: CASSQGASEQFF.

Points on this clonotype: One end of the junction is discordant with germline, which a read error may explain. The CDR3 DNA reads as TGCGCCAGTAGTGTCACCGGGGCAGGGAATTATGGCTACACCTTC. It is translated as CASSVTGAGNYGYTF. V is TRBV19 and J is TRBJ1-2; a possible D gene is TRBD1 (5 bases). CDR3 length: 15 residues. Germline-derived CDR1 and CDR2 are LNHDA and SQIVND (reference sequence).

This clonotype has a single count. The rearrangement links TRBV5-1 to TRBJ1-2; 8 bases align to TRBD1. This CDR3 has 16 amino acids. CDR1 and CDR2 from the germline V gene are SGHRS and YFSETQ. J was trimmed by 8 bases and V by 2 bases; bases with no gene match: 14. The CDR3 coding sequence is TGCGCCAGCAGCTTCGGTGGACAGGGCCCGTTGGACGGCTACACCTTC. As protein: CASSFGGQGPLDGYTF.

This clonotype occurred many times. V gene TRBV28 combines with J gene TRBJ2-7, with D unclear. The CDR3 has 13 residues. Trimming stripped 5 bases from V and 1 base from J, with 9 bases between. The germline CDR1 and CDR2 sequences are MDHEN and SYDVKM. As DNA, the CDR3 is TGTGCCAGCAGTACCCCTCAATCCTACGAGCAGTACTTC. Amino acids: CASSTPQSYEQYF.

About this clonotype itself: A much larger clone lies a single base off, so this may be a read error. The chain couples TRBV14 to TRBJ1-4, with no clear D. The CDR3 is made up of 11 amino acids. The V gene's germline CDR1 is SGHDN and CDR2 FVKESK. The CDR3 DNA is TGTGCCAGCAGCCGGTTGGAAAAACTGCTTTTT. It is translated as CASSRLEKLLF.

V and J are TRBV2 and TRBJ2-5; 7 nucleotides align to TRBD2. Trimming took 1 base from V and 7 from J; bases not matched to a gene: 3. This CDR3 comprises 13 residues. Germline V gene data show CDR1 as SNHLY and CDR2 as FYNNEI. CDR3 DNA: TGTGCCAGCAGTGAAGGGGCTAGCGGGACCCAGTACTTC. Protein sequence: CASSEGASGTQYF.

This clonotype was seen many times. This chain connects TRBV7-9 to TRBJ1-4; D is unclear. Germline-derived CDR1 and CDR2 are SEHNR and FQNEAQ (reference sequence). V gave up 5 bases and J gave up 0 bases, with 7 bases separating them. This CDR3 region has 14 residues. The CDR3 bases are TGTGCCAGCAGCCTCCGATCAACTAATGAAAAACTGTTTTTT. Translation: CASSLRSTNEKLFF.

This clonotype showed up just a few times. Because the CDR3 is missing its conserved closing phenylalanine or tryptophan, this is likely a read error. It is unclear where the CDR3 begins or ends on the DNA, so no DNA is shown, and the CDR3 is as TCRdb lists it. The chain uses TRBV5-6 and TRBJ2-7. The CDR3 comprises 10 residues, both ends counted. Germline values: CDR1 SGHDT, CDR2 YYEEEE. CDR3 sequence reads: CASSLVTGVG.

For this clonotype: With a much larger clone just one base away, this may be a read error. The V gene is TRBV20-1, the J gene TRBJ2-7, with 8 nucleotides matching TRBD1. The CDR3 sequence is 14 residues long. Per germline, CDR1 DFQATT and CDR2 SNEGSKA (reference sequence). The trim removed 3 bases at V and 6 bases at J, leaving 10 bases unmatched. The CDR3 DNA sequence: TGCAGTGCTAGGGGGACAGGCGAAGTCCCCGAGCAGTACTTC. Translation: CSARGTGEVPEQYF.

This clonotype was observed many times. The J gene is TRBJ1-1, the V gene TRBV20-1, with D tentatively TRBD1 (5 bases). The CDR3 has 14 residues. Per germline, CDR1 DFQATT and CDR2 SNEGSKA (reference sequence). Trimming cost V 3 bases and J 3 bases, with 14 bases left between them. This CDR3 reads CSARESRGDTEAFF. CDR3 DNA: TGCAGTGCTAGGGAATCCCGGGGGGACACTGAAGCTTTCTTT.

The chain employs TRBV12-3 or TRBV12-4 and TRBJ1-2; TRBD1 aligns across 8 bases. The CDR3 contains 12 residues. The J segment lost 8 bases and the V segment lost 8 bases, leaving 7 bases of the junction unmatched. CDR3 loop: CASLDRVSGYTF. CDR3 DNA: TGTGCCAGCCTGGACAGGGTATCCGGCTACACCTTC.

This chain uses TRBV15 with TRBJ1-5; D gene unclear. V gave up 3 bases and J gave up 1 base, with 10 bases separating them. The CDR3 totals 15 residues. Germline CDR1 LNHNV, CDR2 YYDKDF (reference sequence). The CDR3 loop reads CATSSLGDSNQPQHF. In nucleotides, the CDR3 is TGTGCCACCAGCAGCTTGGGTGACAGCAATCAGCCCCAGCATTTT.

Points on this clonotype: A much bigger clone sits one base away, suggesting this may be a read error. The chain has TRBV4-1 and TRBJ1-5; D gene uncertain. This CDR3 has 16 residues. In germline, CDR1 is MGHRA, CDR2 YSYEKL. The CDR3 DNA reads TGCGCCGGCAGCCCAGAGGCGGCTGATAGCAATCAGCCCCAGCATTTT. Amino acids: CAGSPEAADSNQPQHF.

V gene TRBV12-3 or TRBV12-4 combines with J gene TRBJ1-5; D is perhaps TRBD1 (6 bases). CDR3 length: 16 residues. V shed 5 bases and J shed 4 bases, with 18 bases lying between them. The CDR3 here is CASSPTSGTRNQPQHF. For the CDR3, the DNA is TGTGCCAGCAGTCCGACTAGCGGGACAAGGAATCAGCCCCAGCATTTT.